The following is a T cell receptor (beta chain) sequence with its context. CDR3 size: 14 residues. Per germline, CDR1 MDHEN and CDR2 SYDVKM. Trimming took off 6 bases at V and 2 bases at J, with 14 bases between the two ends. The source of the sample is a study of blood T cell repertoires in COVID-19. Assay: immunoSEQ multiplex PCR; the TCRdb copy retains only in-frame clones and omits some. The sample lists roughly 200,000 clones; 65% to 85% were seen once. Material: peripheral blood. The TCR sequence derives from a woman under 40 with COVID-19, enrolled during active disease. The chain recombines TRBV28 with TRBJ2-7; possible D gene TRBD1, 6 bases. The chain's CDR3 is CASSQQGNPYEQYF. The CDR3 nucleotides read TGTGCCAGCAGCCAACAGGGTAACCCCTACGAGCAGTACTTC.